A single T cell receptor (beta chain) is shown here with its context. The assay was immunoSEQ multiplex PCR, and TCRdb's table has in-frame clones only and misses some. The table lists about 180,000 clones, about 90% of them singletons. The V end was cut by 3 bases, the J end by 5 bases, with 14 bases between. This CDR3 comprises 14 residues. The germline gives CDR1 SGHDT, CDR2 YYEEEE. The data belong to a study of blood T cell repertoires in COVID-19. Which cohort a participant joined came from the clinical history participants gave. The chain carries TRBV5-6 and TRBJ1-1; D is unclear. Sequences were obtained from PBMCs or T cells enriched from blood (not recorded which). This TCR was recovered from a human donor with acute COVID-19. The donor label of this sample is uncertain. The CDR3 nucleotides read TGTGCCAGCAGCTCCCGACTGGTGTATACTGAAGCTTTCTTT. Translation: CASSSRLVYTEAFF.